This T cell receptor beta chain was observed in a study of human CD8 memory T cell subsets. It was UMI-labeled 5' RACE by which the TCR beta libraries were made. Each CDR3 protein gets one entry in TCRdb, which reprocessed the 5' RACE reads and gives no DNA. The sample table sets out 9,500 to 13,000 distinct CDR3 sequences. TPEX cells were early memory CD8+ T cells (CCR7+ PD-1+ TIGIT+) that had exhausted-like traits. RNA was isolated from duplicate vials, each containing under 170,000 sorted CD8+ T cells, for every subset. CDR3 length: 13 amino acids. In germline, CDR1 is MNHNY, CDR2 SVGAGI (reference sequence). Points from the study as a whole: Repertoires of stem-like memory and precursor exhausted T cells showed minimal mutual overlap.

Concerning this clonotype: Its antigen is currently unknown.

The V gene is TRBV6-6, the J gene TRBJ2-1; the D gene TCRdb calls, TRBD1, cannot be checked with no DNA. The TCR sequence derives from a human donor in good health. Sequenced material: CD8+ T cells from PBMCs. The CDR3 region is CASSYSIGTEQFF.